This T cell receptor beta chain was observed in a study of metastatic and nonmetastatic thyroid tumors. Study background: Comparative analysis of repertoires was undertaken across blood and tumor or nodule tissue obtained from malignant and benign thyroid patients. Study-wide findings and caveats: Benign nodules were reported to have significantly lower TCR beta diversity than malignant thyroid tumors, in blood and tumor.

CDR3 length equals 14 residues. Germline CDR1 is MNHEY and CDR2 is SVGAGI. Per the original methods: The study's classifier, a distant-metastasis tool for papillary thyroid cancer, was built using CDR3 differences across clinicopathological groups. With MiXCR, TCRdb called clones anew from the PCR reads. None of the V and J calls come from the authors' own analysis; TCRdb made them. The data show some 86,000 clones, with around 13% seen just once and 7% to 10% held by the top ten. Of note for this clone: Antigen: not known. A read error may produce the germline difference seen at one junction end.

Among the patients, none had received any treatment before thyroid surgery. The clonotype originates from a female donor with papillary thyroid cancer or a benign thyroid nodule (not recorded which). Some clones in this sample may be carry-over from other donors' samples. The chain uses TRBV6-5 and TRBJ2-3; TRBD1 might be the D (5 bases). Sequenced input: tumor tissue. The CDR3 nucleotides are TGTGCCAGCAGTTACTTGGACAACACAGATACGCATTATTTT. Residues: CASSYLDNTDTHYF.